Presented here are 26 T cell receptor beta chains from one specimen sequenced in a study of cytomegalovirus exposure and HLA in healthy donors. PCR used 60 Vbeta primers and 13 Jbeta primers. Sequencing used immunoSEQ multiplex PCR; TCRdb keeps in-frame clones, though not all of them. The repertoire holds approximately 110,000 clones, with approximately 78% as singletons. Source material: PBMCs. Every receptor here comes from a middle-aged woman in good health and CMV-seropositive.

DNA of the CDR3: TGCGCCAGCAGCGACCAGGGGACTACTATCCAGACGTTCTTC. Its translation: CASSDQGTTIQTFF. The chain uses TRBV5-1 and TRBJ2-1, with a tentative D call TRBD2 (7 bases). Germline V CDR1 and CDR2: SGHRS, YFSETQ. V lost 4 bases, J lost 15 bases, and 23 bases lay in between. The CDR3 runs 14 residues.

This chain uses TRBV7-8 with TRBJ1-1, with a weak D call TRBD1 (5 bases). Trimming took off 1 base at V and 4 bases at J, with 10 bases between the two ends. The CDR3 is 14 residues long. Germline values: CDR1 SGHVS, CDR2 FQNEAQ. The CDR3 DNA reads TGTGCCAGCAGCTTAGACGGGAGGGGCACTGAAGCTTTCTTT. Translating gives CASSLDGRGTEAFF.

The chain recombines TRBV4-2 with TRBJ2-3, with 9 bases lining up with TRBD2. The CDR3 spans 16 residues. V trimming: 4 bases; J trimming: 4 bases; junction bases outside the gene matches: 9. Germline V gene lookup returns CDR1 LGHNA and CDR2 YNFKEQ. CDR3 loop: CASSLIGTSSPDTQYF. CDR3 in DNA: TGTGCCAGCAGCCTGATAGGGACTAGCTCCCCAGATACGCAGTATTTT.

V usage is TRBV7-2 and J usage is TRBJ1-6; 7 bases align to TRBD1. The V gene end was trimmed by 5 bases and the J gene end by 13 bases; junction bases not matched to a gene: 5. The germline V gene has CDR1 SGHTA and CDR2 FQGNSA. The CDR3 consists of 12 residues. This CDR3 is CASSNDRAPLHF. The CDR3 nucleotides are TGTGCCAGCAGCAACGACAGGGCCCCCCTCCACTTT.

The chain links TRBV27 to TRBJ1-1, with D maybe TRBD1 (5 bases). The V gene lost 3 bases and the J gene lost 2 bases, with 13 bases spanning the gap. The germline V gene encodes CDR1 MNHEY and CDR2 SMNVEV (reference sequence). The CDR3 totals 15 residues. The CDR3 DNA reads as TGTGCCAGCAGTTTCTCGACAGAGTACAACACTGAAGCTTTCTTT. Translation gives CASSFSTEYNTEAFF.

The V call is TRBV29-1, the J call TRBJ1-2, with 8 positions matching TRBD1. With 4 bases clipped from V and 6 bases from J, the junction kept 10 bases outside the gene matches. The CDR3 has 14 residues. Germline CDR1 reads SQVTM; CDR2 reads ANQGSEA. CDR3 in DNA: TGCAGCGTTGTCGGGACAGGTTCCTGGGATGGCTACACCTTC. Its protein product is CSVVGTGSWDGYTF. Full variable domain (outside the CDR3, taken from reference TRBV29-1 and TRBJ1-2): SAVISQKPSRDICQRGTSLTIQCQVDSQVTMMFWYRQQPGQSLTLIATANQGSEATYESGFVIDKFPISRPNLTFSTLTVSNMSPEDSSIYLCSVVGTGSWDGYTFGSGTRLTVV.

V is TRBV10-1 and J is TRBJ1-5; TRBD1 agrees at 8 bases. J was trimmed by 1 base and V by 6 bases; bases with no gene match: 8. This CDR3 comprises 16 residues. CDR1 is WNHNN, CDR2 SYGVQD, per germline (reference sequence). The CDR3 sequence is CASRLDRGDSNQPQHF. CDR3 coding DNA: TGCGCCAGCAGACTCGACAGGGGAGACAGCAATCAGCCCCAGCATTTT.

CDR3 loop: CASRPNPGAGELFF. The CDR3 nucleotides are TGTGCCAGCAGACCCAATCCAGGGGCCGGGGAGCTGTTTTTT. The chain couples TRBV11-3 to TRBJ2-2, with a possible D match to TRBD1 (6 bases). V lost 6 bases and J lost 6, with 14 bases in between. Per the germline V gene, CDR1 is SGHNT and CDR2 is YENEEA. The CDR3 consists of 14 residues.

This clone turned up a few times. The chain carries TRBV7-9 and TRBJ1-2; TRBD1 agrees at 8 bases. Germline loops: CDR1 SEHNR, CDR2 FQNEAQ (reference sequence). The CDR3 sequence is 15 residues long. V shed 5 bases, J shed 4 bases, and the junction held 9 bases outside the gene matches. In nucleotides, the CDR3 is TGTGCCAGCAGCCACCGGGACAGGACCCTCTATGGCTACACCTTC. The encoded protein is CASSHRDRTLYGYTF.

V is TRBV6-1 and J is TRBJ1-1; D gene uncertain. Trimming took 5 bases from V and 2 from J, leaving 9 bases between them. From germline, CDR1 is MNHNS and CDR2 SASEGT. The CDR3 loop spans 13 amino acids. The CDR3 DNA reads as TGTGCCAGCAGTAAGAGCGGTAACACTGAAGCTTTCTTT. This gives the protein CASSKSGNTEAFF.

This clone occurred a few times. The chain is built from TRBV25-1 and TRBJ1-4; perhaps TRBD1 as D (5 bases). The CDR3 covers 13 residues. Between the trimmed V and J ends, which lost 10 bases and 0 bases, there was a span of 9 bases. The germline V gene encodes CDR1 MGHDK and CDR2 SYGVNS. CDR3 coding DNA: TGTGCCACCAAGGACACAACTAATGAAAAACTGTTTTTT. It is translated as CATKDTTNEKLFF.

The chain recombines TRBV6-5 with TRBJ2-2; 7 bases are a match to TRBD1. CDR1 MNHEY and CDR2 SVGAGI come from the germline V gene. The CDR3 has 13 amino acids. After removal of 10 bases from V and 0 bases from J, the junction contained 2 bases not matched to a gene. The CDR3 here is CANRGANTGELFF. In DNA form, the CDR3 reads TGTGCCAACAGGGGCGCGAACACCGGGGAGCTGTTTTTT.

J is TRBJ2-7 and V is TRBV7-2; 8 nucleotides match TRBD1. The germline V gene encodes CDR1 SGHTA and CDR2 FQGNSA. V lost 3 bases to trimming and J lost 3 bases; unmatched junction nucleotides: 4. The CDR3 covers 14 residues. The CDR3 DNA follows: TGTGCCAGCAGCTTCTCACAGGGGGACTACGAGCAGTACTTC. Encoded protein: CASSFSQGDYEQYF.

The chain joins TRBV7-2 to TRBJ1-5; D remains unclear. V lost 1 base and J 2 bases, leaving 12 bases between the germline ends. Germline V gene sequence: CDR1 SGHTA, CDR2 FQGNSA. The CDR3 length is 16 residues. The CDR3 nucleotides read TGTGCCAGCAGCTTAGGCGCGAGCGGTGGCAATCAGCCCCAGCATTTT. Encoded protein: CASSLGASGGNQPQHF.

This chain joins TRBV18 and TRBJ1-6, with 8 bases identical to TRBD1. The germline V gene has CDR1 KGHSH and CDR2 LQKENI. The CDR3 is made up of 15 amino acids. The V and J ends lost 2 bases and 9 bases, in that order; junction bases with no gene match: 6. This chain's CDR3 is CASSPSSGGGSPLHF. The CDR3 DNA follows: TGTGCCAGCTCACCATCGTCAGGGGGCGGTTCACCCCTCCACTTT.

The chain carries TRBV5-6 and TRBJ1-2; the D is unclear. The germline V gene encodes CDR1 SGHDT and CDR2 YYEEEE. The CDR3 is made up of 13 amino acids. V lost 1 base and J 4 bases, leaving 8 bases between the germline ends. CDR3 DNA: TGTGCCAGCAGCTTGAACAATGGCTATGGCTACACCTTC. It encodes CASSLNNGYGYTF.

This clone showed up just a few times. This chain joins TRBV4-3 and TRBJ2-7; TRBD1 aligns across 8 bases. Germline V gene data show CDR1 as LGHNA and CDR2 as YSLEER. Germline trimming cut 4 bases from V and 0 bases from J; bases unmatched to any gene: 5. This CDR3 region has 15 residues. The CDR3, as DNA: TGCGCCAGCAGCCCCACAGGGGGGAGCTCCTACGAGCAGTACTTC. As protein: CASSPTGGSSYEQYF.

The rearrangement links TRBV4-1 to TRBJ1-1, with D hard to call. Germline loops: CDR1 MGHRA, CDR2 YSYEKL. The CDR3 runs to 14 residues. Trimming stripped 3 bases from V and 0 bases from J, with 8 bases between. This CDR3 is CASSHPQLNTEAFF. Written as DNA, the CDR3 is TGCGCCAGCAGCCACCCACAGCTGAACACTGAAGCTTTCTTT.

The gene calls are TRBV4-1 and TRBJ2-5; a possible D gene is TRBD2 (6 bases). CDR1 is MGHRA and CDR2 is YSYEKL in the germline V gene. V was clipped by 0 bases and J by 5 bases, with 13 bases between them. CDR3 length: 15 residues. Here the CDR3 reads CASSQDFGGRETQYF. For the CDR3, the DNA is TGCGCCAGCAGCCAAGATTTCGGGGGTAGGGAGACCCAGTACTTC.

The chain uses TRBV15 and TRBJ1-2; the match to TRBD1 covers 9 bases. The CDR3 contains 15 residues. Germline lookup yields CDR1 LNHNV and CDR2 YYDKDF (reference sequence). V was pared by 3 bases and J by 4 bases, with 6 bases of the junction left unmatched. CDR3 residues: CATSRNRGLPYGYTF. As DNA, the CDR3 is TGTGCCACCAGCAGGAACAGGGGGCTGCCCTATGGCTACACCTTC.

A few counts support this clone. The gene calls are TRBV6-5 and TRBJ1-2, with D perhaps matching TRBD1 (6 bases). CDR1 is MNHEY, CDR2 SVGAGI, per germline. This CDR3 has 11 residues. Trimming removed 2 bases at V and 8 bases at J, with 6 bases between. The CDR3 protein is CASSYQGGYTF. The CDR3 DNA reads TGTGCCAGCAGTTACCAGGGGGGCTACACCTTC.

CDR3 coding DNA: TGTGCCAGTAGTACGACAGGATTTGATGAAAAACTGTTTTTT. Its protein is CASSTTGFDEKLFF. V gene TRBV19 combines with J gene TRBJ1-4; TRBD1 might be the D (6 bases). The CDR3 covers 14 residues. V lost 4 bases and J 6 bases, leaving 12 bases between the germline ends. The V gene's germline CDR1 is LNHDA and CDR2 SQIVND (reference sequence). Looking up the rest from reference TRBV19 and TRBJ1-4 gives the full variable domain: DGGITQSPKYLFRKEGQNVTLSCEQNLNHDAMYWYRQDPGQGLRLIYYSQIVNDFQKGDIAEGYSVSREKKESFPLTVTSAQKNPTAFYLCASSTTGFDEKLFFGSGTQLSVL.

The chain has TRBV9 and TRBJ2-4, with D perhaps matching TRBD2 (6 bases). V gave up 1 base and J gave up 8 bases, with 16 bases separating them. Per germline, CDR1 SGDLS and CDR2 YYNGEE. The CDR3 is 15 residues long. CDR3 bases: TGTGCCAGCAGCGTATCGGAGGGGCTGTTGGACATTCAGTACTTC. Translation: CASSVSEGLLDIQYF.

The sample holds a few counts of this clone. This chain connects TRBV7-6 to TRBJ2-7; possibly TRBD1 for D (6 bases). V gave up 5 bases and J gave up 4 bases, with 15 bases separating them. This CDR3 spans 14 amino acids. The V gene's germline CDR1 is SGHVS and CDR2 FNYEAQ. The CDR3 loop reads CASSPGQSFYEQYF. CDR3 sequence (DNA): TGTGCCAGCAGCCCCGGACAGTCCTTTTACGAGCAGTACTTC.

This chain joins TRBV11-2 and TRBJ2-1, with 8 bases identical to TRBD1. Germline CDR1 reads SGHAT; CDR2 reads FQNNGV. The CDR3 spans 15 residues. The ends lost 5 bases at V and 5 bases at J; junction bases unmatched: 8. The CDR3 protein is CASSPRQGSDNEQFF. CDR3 bases: TGTGCCAGCAGCCCACGACAGGGGAGCGACAATGAGCAGTTCTTC.

The chain is built from TRBV4-3 and TRBJ2-7, with D possibly being TRBD1 (6 bases). The length of the CDR3 is 13 residues. CDR1 and CDR2 from the germline V gene are LGHNA and YSLEER. Trimming cost V 5 bases and J 3 bases, with 11 bases left between them. CDR3 sequence: CASSKKQGYEQYF. The CDR3 DNA reads as TGCGCCAGCAGCAAAAAACAGGGCTACGAGCAGTACTTC.